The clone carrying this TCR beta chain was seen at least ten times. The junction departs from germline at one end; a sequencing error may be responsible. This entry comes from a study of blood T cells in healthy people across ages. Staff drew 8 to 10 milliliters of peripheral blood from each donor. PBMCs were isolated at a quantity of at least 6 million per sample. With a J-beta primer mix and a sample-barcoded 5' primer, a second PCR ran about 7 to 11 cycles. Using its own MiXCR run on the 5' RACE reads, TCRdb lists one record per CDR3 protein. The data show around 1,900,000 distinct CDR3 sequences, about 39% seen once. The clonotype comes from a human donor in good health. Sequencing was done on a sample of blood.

CDR3 nucleotide sequence: TGCGCCAGCAGCTTGGCCCTTGGAGGGAACACTGAAGCTTTCTTT. Its translation is CASSLALGGNTEAFF. The chain combines TRBV12-3 or TRBV12-4 with TRBJ1-1; D unresolved. This CDR3 comprises 15 residues.